This TCR beta chain appears in the sequencing data of a study of blood T cells in healthy people across ages. In this sample, this clonotype turned up a few times. Its antigen remains unknown. Researchers collected approximately 9.9 milliliters of peripheral blood from every single donor. Alongside a J-beta primer mix, a sample-barcoded 5' primer served in a second PCR lasting roughly 6 to 11 cycles. MiXCR was run by TCRdb on the 5' RACE reads, yielding one entry per CDR3 protein. The data hold roughly 1.6 million distinct CDR3 sequences, with roughly 30% observed a single time. This CDR3 comprises 15 residues. Germline CDR1 reads MDHEN; CDR2 reads SYDVKM. J lost 5 bases, V lost 4 bases, and 9 bases had no gene match. Study conclusions and caveats: Both higher diversity and more naive CD4+ cells marked long-lived donors when set against aged donors.

The receptor comes from a woman in her 30s in good health. The sample taken for sequencing was blood. V gene TRBV28 combines with J gene TRBJ2-7, with TRBD1 identical over 9 bases. The CDR3 loop is CASSSPGQGSDEQYF. In nucleotides, the CDR3 is TGTGCCAGCAGTTCGCCGGGACAGGGTTCGGACGAGCAGTACTTC.